This passage covers 30 T cell receptor beta chains from one sample sequenced in a study of cytomegalovirus exposure and HLA in healthy donors. Researchers ran the PCR with 60 Vbeta and 13 Jbeta primers. Repertoires were generated with immunoSEQ multiplex PCR, while TCRdb's copy carries only in-frame clones and drops some. Of 89,000 or so clones listed, under 80% were seen once; the top ten hold roughly 1.9%. Sequencing was done on a sample of PBMCs. The source of these receptors is a boy between 5 and 17 years old in good health and CMV-seronegative.

This clone was seen only a few times. V is TRBV9 and J is TRBJ1-5; no reliable D call. This CDR3 spans 13 amino acids. Trimming took 1 base from V and 10 from J, leaving 12 bases between them. Germline CDR1 reads SGDLS; CDR2 reads YYNGEE. The CDR3 spells CASSVSFEDPQHF. The CDR3 DNA is TGTGCCAGCAGCGTATCCTTCGAGGATCCCCAGCATTTT. Looking up the rest from reference TRBV9 and TRBJ1-5 gives the full variable domain: DSGVTQTPKHLITATGQRVTLRCSPRSGDLSVYWYQQSLDQGLQFLIQYYNGEERAKGNILERFSAQQFPDLHSELNLSSLELGDSALYFCASSVSFEDPQHFGDGTRLSIL.

V is TRBV27 and J is TRBJ2-2; unclear D gene. Germline CDR1 reads MNHEY; CDR2 reads SMNVEV (reference sequence). The CDR3 covers 11 residues. V lost 6 bases, J lost 11 bases, and 10 bases lay in between. The chain's CDR3 is CASSLTGELFF. DNA for the CDR3: TGTGCCAGCAGCTTGACTGGCGAGCTGTTTTTT.

The chain is built from TRBV4-3 and TRBJ2-7; 7 bases map to TRBD1. V gave up 2 bases and J gave up 3 bases; unmatched junction bases: 10. The CDR3 is 16 residues long. Per germline, CDR1 LGHNA and CDR2 YSLEER. CDR3 sequence reads: CASSQPGRDRVYEQYF. CDR3 bases: TGCGCCAGCAGCCAACCGGGCCGGGACAGAGTCTACGAGCAGTACTTC.

This clone was found a few times. The V and J genes are TRBV28 and TRBJ2-7; 10 nucleotides align to TRBD1. Germline-derived CDR1 and CDR2 are MDHEN and SYDVKM. The CDR3 length is 15 residues. Germline trimming cut 7 bases from V and 2 bases from J; bases unmatched to any gene: 8. CDR3 protein: CASTLPGQGTYEQYF. CDR3 coding DNA: TGTGCCAGCACTCTTCCGGGACAGGGGACCTACGAGCAGTACTTC. The whole variable domain, remainder taken from reference TRBV28 and TRBJ2-7, is DVKVTQSSRYLVKRTGEKVFLECVQDMDHENMFWYRQDPGLGLRLIYFSYDVKMKEKGDIPEGYSVSREKKERFSLILESASTNQTSMYLCASTLPGQGTYEQYFGPGTRLTVT.

The chain combines TRBV29-1 with TRBJ1-2, with 10 bases that match TRBD1. Germline V gene sequence: CDR1 SQVTM, CDR2 ANQGSEA. CDR3 size: 15 residues. Trimming removed 6 bases from V and 4 bases from J; junction bases left unmatched: 11. This CDR3 is CSVPPGTGEAYGYTF. DNA of the CDR3: TGCAGCGTCCCTCCGGGGACAGGGGAGGCCTATGGCTACACCTTC.

J is TRBJ1-3 and V is TRBV6-1; TRBD1 aligns across 7 bases. This CDR3 has 13 residues. Germline lookup yields CDR1 MNHNS and CDR2 SASEGT. V shed 7 bases, J shed 2 bases, and the junction held 2 bases outside the gene matches. Here the CDR3 reads CASNDRAGNTIYF. In nucleotides, the CDR3 is TGTGCCAGCAATGACAGGGCTGGAAACACCATATATTTT.

This sequence joins TRBV7-9 and TRBJ2-7; 9 positions agree with TRBD1. The V and J ends lost 8 bases and 7 bases, in that order; junction bases with no gene match: 15. The germline V gene has CDR1 SEHNR and CDR2 FQNEAQ (reference sequence). This CDR3 spans 15 amino acids. CDR3 loop: CASVQGQGYSGEQYF. CDR3 DNA: TGTGCCAGCGTGCAGGGACAGGGCTATTCTGGGGAGCAGTACTTC.

The sample holds a few counts of this clone. The chain combines TRBV28 with TRBJ1-5; D may be TRBD1 (5 bases). Between the trimmed V and J ends, which lost 7 bases and 5 bases, there was a span of 15 bases. The CDR3 is made up of 14 amino acids. From germline, CDR1 is MDHEN and CDR2 SYDVKM. Written as DNA, the CDR3 is TGTGCCAGCAAGTTAGGGGTGGTGGATCAGCCCCAGCATTTT. As protein: CASKLGVVDQPQHF.

V gene TRBV4-3 combines with J gene TRBJ1-2; TRBD1 might be the D (6 bases). Germline V lookup: CDR1 LGHNA, CDR2 YSLEER. The CDR3 is made up of 16 amino acids. V lost 0 bases and J lost 8, with 19 bases in between. The CDR3 nucleotides read TGCGCCAGCAGCCAAGATCGCCGGGCAGGGGAGAAGGGCTACACCTTC. This sequence encodes CASSQDRRAGEKGYTF.

This rearrangement joins TRBV14 to TRBJ2-2; 7 bases are shared with TRBD2. CDR1 SGHDN and CDR2 FVKESK come from the germline V gene. The ends lost 7 bases at V and 7 bases at J; junction bases unmatched: 6. This CDR3 has 13 amino acids. DNA of the CDR3: TGTGCCAGCACCGAAATAGCGGGCGGGGAGCTGTTTTTT. It codes for CASTEIAGGELFF.

The chain uses TRBV30 and TRBJ1-2, with D maybe TRBD1 (5 bases). The ends were cut back, 5 bases at V and 4 bases at J, with 14 bases in the middle. This CDR3 has 13 residues. The germline CDR1 and CDR2 sequences are GTSNPN and SVGIG (reference sequence). The DNA of the CDR3 is TGTGCCTGGGCGGGACCTCCGGGCTATGGCTACACCTTC. Translation gives CAWAGPPGYGYTF.

The chain joins TRBV4-3 to TRBJ2-3; 8 positions agree with TRBD2. CDR3 length: 15 amino acids. In germline, CDR1 is LGHNA, CDR2 YSLEER. J lost 6 bases, V lost 1 base, and 6 bases had no gene match. CDR3 sequence: CASSQAGLAGDTQYF. The CDR3 DNA sequence: TGCGCCAGCAGCCAAGCCGGACTAGCAGGGGATACGCAGTATTTT.

V usage is TRBV4-3 and J usage is TRBJ1-4, with D maybe TRBD1 (5 bases). V was shortened by 0 bases and J by 5 bases, with 13 bases between the two germline ends. The length of the CDR3 is 16 residues. Germline CDR1 LGHNA, CDR2 YSLEER. DNA of the CDR3: TGCGCCAGCAGCCAAGACCCATGGGGCCGGAATGAAAAACTGTTTTTT. It specifies CASSQDPWGRNEKLFF.

The chain has TRBV11-3 and TRBJ2-7; 7 bases fit TRBD1. Germline V CDR1 and CDR2: SGHNT, YENEEA. The length of the CDR3 is 14 residues. The V gene end was trimmed by 2 bases and the J gene end by 3 bases; junction bases not matched to a gene: 4. The chain's CDR3 is CASSLSGDSYEQYF. For the CDR3, the DNA is TGTGCCAGCAGCTTATCCGGGGACAGCTACGAGCAGTACTTC.

In its sample, this clone was seen a few times. This chain connects TRBV7-9 to TRBJ2-7; D possibly corresponds to TRBD1 (5 bases). This CDR3 has 14 amino acids. Germline assignment: CDR1 SEHNR and CDR2 FQNEAQ (reference sequence). The V end lost 5 bases, the J end lost 3 bases, and 14 bases lay between the germline ends. CDR3 amino acids: CASSPDSLFYEQYF. The CDR3 DNA follows: TGTGCCAGCAGCCCCGACAGCTTATTCTACGAGCAGTACTTC.

The chain couples TRBV10-3 to TRBJ2-5, with a possible D match to TRBD1 (6 bases). The CDR3 spans 16 residues. The germline gives CDR1 ENHRY, CDR2 SYGVKD. Deletions cut 0 bases from V and 0 bases from J, with 11 bases between. The CDR3, as DNA: TGTGCCATCAGTGAGTCGGGACACCTCTACCAAGAGACCCAGTACTTC. Its translation is CAISESGHLYQETQYF.

The V call is TRBV5-1, the J call TRBJ2-2; 7 positions agree with TRBD1. The length of the CDR3 is 15 residues. The trim removed 0 bases at V and 5 bases at J, leaving 4 bases unmatched. Germline V CDR1 and CDR2: SGHRS, YFSETQ. CDR3 sequence: CASSLEGARTGELFF. CDR3 sequence (DNA): TGCGCCAGCAGCTTGGAGGGGGCGAGGACCGGGGAGCTGTTTTTT.

This chain links TRBV5-1 with TRBJ1-1; 7 bases match TRBD1. The V and J ends lost 7 bases and 0 bases, in that order; junction bases with no gene match: 9. CDR1 SGHRS and CDR2 YFSETQ come from the germline V gene. This CDR3 contains 15 residues. The DNA of the CDR3 is TGCGCCAGCGTCTCTGGGACAGACTTGAACACTGAAGCTTTCTTT. This translates into CASVSGTDLNTEAFF.

This chain connects TRBV2 to TRBJ2-7; weak D call: TRBD1 (5 bases). This CDR3 is 15 amino acids long. CDR1 and CDR2 (germline): SNHLY, FYNNEI. Trimming cost V 8 bases and J 0 bases, with 17 bases left between them. The DNA of the CDR3 is TGTGCCAGCTGTACTGAGGACAAGACCTCCTACGAGCAGTACTTC. As protein: CASCTEDKTSYEQYF. The full variable domain, rest sourced from reference TRBV2 and TRBJ2-7, is EPEVTQTPSHQVTQMGQEVILRCVPISNHLYFYWYRQILGQKVEFLVSFYNNEISEKSEIFDDQFSVERPDGSNFTLKIRSTKLEDSAMYFCASCTEDKTSYEQYFGPGTRLTVT.

This chain uses TRBV28 with TRBJ1-5; a weak D match, TRBD1 (6 bases). The CDR3 contains 14 residues. Germline V lookup: CDR1 MDHEN, CDR2 SYDVKM. V dropped 7 bases and J dropped 2 bases, with 12 bases sitting between them. As DNA, the CDR3 is TGTGCCAGCACCACAGGGTCAGGCAATCAGCCCCAGCATTTT. It is translated as CASTTGSGNQPQHF. Full variable domain (outside the CDR3, taken from reference TRBV28 and TRBJ1-5): DVKVTQSSRYLVKRTGEKVFLECVQDMDHENMFWYRQDPGLGLRLIYFSYDVKMKEKGDIPEGYSVSREKKERFSLILESASTNQTSMYLCASTTGSGNQPQHFGDGTRLSIL.

There are a few counts of this clone. The chain links TRBV4-3 to TRBJ1-5, with a possible D match to TRBD1 (6 bases). Trimming shortened V by 0 bases and J by 7 bases, and 13 bases separated the two germline ends. The germline CDR1 and CDR2 sequences are LGHNA and YSLEER. The CDR3 runs 15 residues. CDR3 region: CASSQDLVRGQPQHF. In DNA, the CDR3 is TGCGCCAGCAGCCAAGATCTGGTCAGGGGCCAGCCCCAGCATTTT.

The chain is built from TRBV30 and TRBJ2-7; D is possibly TRBD2 (7 bases). This CDR3 is 15 amino acids long. V lost 0 bases and J 3 bases, leaving 15 bases between the germline ends. Germline values: CDR1 GTSNPN, CDR2 SVGIG (reference sequence). In DNA form, the CDR3 reads TGTGCCTGGAGTGTATTAGGGGGGGGGCTCTACGAGCAGTACTTC. It codes for CAWSVLGGGLYEQYF. The whole variable domain, remainder taken from reference TRBV30 and TRBJ2-7, is SQTIHQWPATLVQPVGSPLSLECTVEGTSNPNLYWYRQAAGRGLQLLFYSVGIGQISSEVPQNLSASRPQDRQFILSSKKLLLSDSGFYLCAWSVLGGGLYEQYFGPGTRLTVT.

This clone was picked up one time. The rearrangement uses TRBV5-1 and TRBJ2-7; D gene unclear. Germline V gene data show CDR1 as SGHRS and CDR2 as YFSETQ. This CDR3 has 15 residues. V was cut by 0 bases and J by 5 bases, with 15 bases left in between. The CDR3 region is CASSLGSRSHNEQYF. The CDR3, as DNA: TGCGCCAGCAGCTTGGGGAGCCGGAGCCATAACGAGCAGTACTTC. The full variable domain, its missing parts supplied by reference TRBV5-1 and TRBJ2-7, is KAGVTQTPRYLIKTRGQQVTLSCSPISGHRSVSWYQQTPGQGLQFLFEYFSETQRNKGNFPGRFSGRQFSNSRSEMNVSTLELGDSALYLCASSLGSRSHNEQYFGPGTRLTVT.

The CDR3 DNA sequence: TGTGCCAGCAGCTTCCGGGACAGCAGAAACACCATATATTTT. This sequence encodes CASSFRDSRNTIYF. V gene TRBV7-2 combines with J gene TRBJ1-3, with 7 bases that match TRBD1. The CDR3 totals 14 residues. The V segment lost 3 bases and the J segment 5 bases; nucleotides outside the gene matches: 4. Germline lookup yields CDR1 SGHTA and CDR2 FQGNSA.

This clone turned up a few times. The V gene is TRBV6-5, the J gene TRBJ1-2, with 8 positions matching TRBD1. CDR1 is MNHEY and CDR2 is SVGAGI in the germline V gene. J was trimmed by 7 bases and V by 3 bases; bases with no gene match: 10. The CDR3 covers 15 residues. Written as DNA, the CDR3 is TGTGCCAGCAGTTATGACAGGGGATTGATTTTTGGCTACACCTTC. This translates into CASSYDRGLIFGYTF.

The table lists this clone with a few counts. The chain carries TRBV7-9 and TRBJ1-3; a possible D gene is TRBD1 (5 bases). The CDR3 consists of 15 residues. Germline-derived CDR1 and CDR2 are SEHNR and FQNEAQ (reference sequence). V was cut by 4 bases and J by 0 bases, with 10 bases left in between. This CDR3 reads CASSWGSNSGNTIYF. CDR3 DNA: TGTGCCAGCAGCTGGGGCAGCAACTCTGGAAACACCATATATTTT.

The chain has TRBV28 and TRBJ1-5; D may be TRBD1 (5 bases). The ends were cut back, 6 bases at V and 4 bases at J, with 13 bases in the middle. The CDR3 length is 14 residues. Germline V lookup: CDR1 MDHEN, CDR2 SYDVKM. CDR3 sequence: CASRGGRSNQPQHF. The CDR3 nucleotides read TGTGCCAGCAGGGGGGGGAGGTCAAATCAGCCCCAGCATTTT.

This rearrangement joins TRBV27 to TRBJ2-5; D may be TRBD1 (5 bases). The CDR3 runs to 14 residues. Germline V CDR1 and CDR2: MNHEY, SMNVEV (reference sequence). Trimming shortened V by 4 bases and J by 1 base, and 10 bases separated the two germline ends. The CDR3 here is CASSYRSLQETQYF. CDR3 nucleotide sequence: TGTGCCAGCAGTTACAGGAGCCTCCAAGAGACCCAGTACTTC.

The V gene is TRBV11-1, the J gene TRBJ2-7, with D possibly matching TRBD1 (5 bases). Trimming left V 5 bases short and J 3 bases short, with 11 bases between. The CDR3 runs to 13 residues. CDR1 and CDR2 (germline): SGHAT, FQDESV (reference sequence). The CDR3 region has the DNA TGTGCCAGCAGCATCGACAGACGCTACGAGCAGTACTTC. It translates to CASSIDRRYEQYF.

CDR3 in amino acids: CSVRQGAREQYF. In DNA, the CDR3 is TGCAGTGTGAGACAGGGGGCGCGAGAGCAGTACTTC. V usage is TRBV29-1 and J usage is TRBJ2-7; the match to TRBD1 covers 10 bases. This CDR3 region has 12 residues. CDR1 and CDR2 (germline): SQVTM, ANQGSEA.